This T cell receptor (beta chain) was sequenced for a study of T cells after yellow fever vaccination. The study, taken as a whole, reports: Reappearance after the booster was seen for most primary-vaccination clones, at roughly 96% CD4 and 85% to 90% CD8.

The table lists this clonotype with many counts. As yet, its antigen is unknown. V shed 5 bases and J shed 2 bases, with 8 bases lying between them. Germline CDR1 reads SGHTA; CDR2 reads FQGNSA. The CDR3 contains 13 residues. TCRdb processed the 5' RACE reads anew with MiXCR; each CDR3 protein has one entry. The table has roughly 330,000 distinct CDR3 sequences, around 6.8% seen once. This rearrangement joins TRBV7-2 to TRBJ2-3, with D hard to call. The clonotype was recovered from a man between 18 and 29 years old who received the YFV17D yellow fever vaccine. Sequenced material: PBMCs, taken around 45 days after the first yellow fever vaccination. CDR3 region: CASSQSYTDTQYF. As DNA, the CDR3 is TGTGCCAGCAGCCAATCGTACACAGATACGCAGTATTTT.